This TCR beta chain comes out of a study of shared clonotypes between healthy human individuals. Points from the study as a whole: Clonotype sharing across a handful of donors was observed for approximately 5% of naive CD4 clonotypes. The sole specimen, blood, was sampled, and tissue repertoires likely differ.

TCRdb's table, derived via immunoSEQ multiplex PCR, lists solely in-frame clones and lacks some. The sample gives around 1.6 million clones, around 98% of which show up once; about 0.4% is in the top ten. Worth noting for this clone: As yet, its antigen is unknown.

CDR3 size: 15 residues. The V gene's germline CDR1 is MDHEN and CDR2 SYDVKM. The V and J ends lost 2 bases and 6 bases, in that order; junction bases with no gene match: 6. This chain links TRBV28 with TRBJ2-7; 11 positions agree with TRBD2. The specimen was naive CD4+ T cells sorted from blood. Subset here: CD45RA+ positively selected. The clonotype was recovered from a man younger than 40 in good health. CDR3 bases: TGTGCCAGCAGTTTAACCGGGACTAGCGGTTTCGAGCAGTACTTC. It codes for CASSLTGTSGFEQYF.